The 10 T cell receptor beta chains below come from one sample, sequenced in a study of blood T cell repertoires in COVID-19. The data were produced by immunoSEQ multiplex PCR, yet TCRdb's version contains in-frame clones alone and is incomplete. Of roughly 40,000 clones in the sample, about 85% were seen once. The sample comprised peripheral blood. The receptors stem from a man over 45 in a cohort sampled during active COVID-19.

This clone was seen a single time. The V gene is TRBV3-1 (or the pseudogene TRBV3-2), the J gene TRBJ2-1; 7 bases line up with TRBD2. V shed 4 bases, J shed 8 bases, and the junction held 17 bases outside the gene matches. Per the germline V gene, CDR1 is LGHDT and CDR2 is YNNKEL (reference sequence). This CDR3 spans 17 amino acids. The CDR3 here is CASSLPMGTITRDEQFF. CDR3 sequence (DNA): TGTGCCAGCAGCCTCCCAATGGGGACTATCACGAGAGATGAGCAGTTCTTC.

This clone was counted once. J is TRBJ1-2 and V is TRBV7-9; 8 positions match TRBD1. Germline CDR1 reads SEHNR; CDR2 reads FQNEAQ (reference sequence). Germline trimming cut 3 bases from V and 6 bases from J; bases unmatched to any gene: 9. The CDR3 loop spans 15 amino acids. The CDR3 reads CASSFSGGESNGYTF. For the CDR3, the DNA is TGTGCCAGCAGCTTCTCAGGGGGCGAGAGTAATGGCTACACCTTC.

This clone was detected once. The chain uses TRBV12-5 and TRBJ2-7; TRBD1 matches at 7 bases. The CDR3 has 15 residues. After removal of 1 base from V and 2 bases from J, the junction contained 5 bases not matched to a gene. CDR1 and CDR2 from the germline V gene are LGHNT and FRNRAP. This CDR3 is CASGLATGIAYEQYF. CDR3 sequence (DNA): TGTGCTAGTGGTTTGGCGACAGGGATTGCCTACGAGCAGTACTTC.

V usage is TRBV11-1 and J usage is TRBJ2-1; 8 nucleotides agree with TRBD2. J lost 5 bases, V lost 4 bases, and 4 bases had no gene match. The CDR3 has 14 residues. The germline CDR1 and CDR2 sequences are SGHAT and FQDESV (reference sequence). This CDR3 is CASSSSGRDNEQFF. DNA of the CDR3: TGTGCCAGCAGCTCGAGCGGGAGAGACAATGAGCAGTTCTTC.

This clone has more than one count but fewer than ten. The CDR3 region is CASSPAYEQYV. For the CDR3, the DNA is TGTGCCAGCAGCCCCGCCTACGAGCAGTACGTC. This chain uses TRBV7-2 with TRBJ2-7, with D uncertain. The CDR3 length is 11 residues. Per the germline V gene, CDR1 is SGHTA and CDR2 is FQGNSA. With 5 bases removed from V and 2 bases from J, the gap between germline ends came to 4 bases.

V and J are TRBV15 and TRBJ2-7; a possible D gene is TRBD1 (6 bases). CDR1 LNHNV and CDR2 YYDKDF come from the germline V gene (reference sequence). V dropped 0 bases and J dropped 2 bases, with 17 bases sitting between them. The CDR3 has 17 amino acids. CDR3 protein: CATSRDLGRGTTYEQYV. The CDR3 nucleotides read TGTGCCACCAGCAGAGATCTCGGCAGGGGCACAACCTACGAGCAGTACGTC.

The CDR3 sequence is CASSARGTNEKLFF. The CDR3 DNA sequence: TGTGCCAGCAGCGCCAGGGGGACTAATGAAAAACTGTTTTTT. The genes are TRBV9 and TRBJ1-4, with 7 bases matching TRBD1. Per germline, CDR1 SGDLS and CDR2 YYNGEE. The CDR3 consists of 14 residues. J lost 2 bases, V lost 3 bases, and 1 base had no gene match.

The chain has TRBV5-5 and TRBJ2-5; possible D gene TRBD2, 6 bases. The CDR3 extends over 15 amino acids. CDR1 is SGHKS and CDR2 is YYEKEE in the germline V gene (reference sequence). V was shortened by 4 bases and J by 4 bases, with 17 bases between the two germline ends. The CDR3: CASSGTGRGGETQYF. CDR3 sequence (DNA): TGTGCCAGCAGCGGGACGGGGCGGGGAGGAGAGACCCAGTACTTC.

The chain links TRBV9 to TRBJ2-3; 8 bases align to TRBD1. The trim removed 4 bases at V and 5 bases at J, leaving 6 bases unmatched. The CDR3 is 14 amino acids. Germline V gene sequence: CDR1 SGDLS, CDR2 YYNGEE. CDR3 nucleotide sequence: TGTGCCAGCAGCCCGACAGGGGACGGAGATACGCAGTATTTT. Its translation: CASSPTGDGDTQYF.

The genes are TRBV6-2 or TRBV6-3 and TRBJ2-5, with D unclear. Germline lookup yields CDR1 MNHEY and CDR2 SVGEGT. This CDR3 comprises 14 residues. V dropped 6 bases and J dropped 4 bases, with 15 bases sitting between them. The CDR3 DNA follows: TGTGCCAGCAGCCACGGGTCACCCCCAGAGACCCAGTACTTC. Translation: CASSHGSPPETQYF.